The rows below give T cell receptor beta chains drawn from one sample of a study of PD-1 blockade in classical Hodgkin lymphoma. The method was immunoSEQ multiplex PCR; TCRdb's version includes in-frame clones alone and lacks a portion of them. The sample lists around 31,000 clones, around 71% occurring once. The input for sequencing was peripheral blood mononuclear cells (PBMCs), taken before the second cycle of nivolumab. The receptors come from a human donor with classical Hodgkin lymphoma. CDR3s leave out the opening cysteine and the closing phenylalanine or tryptophan. Fields, in order: D gene, V gene, CDR3 protein. A D gene is named only where the DNA matches it firmly.

TRBD1	TRBV29-1	SVVPLDRGNTEAF
NA	TRBV29-1	SATAGGGYEQY
NA	TRBV11-1	ASSSPGQGPYEQY
NA	TRBV5-1	ASSLEGILSYGYT
NA	TRBV6-6	ASSYSRQGTYNEQF
TRBD1	TRBV28	ASSLGQVGNYGYT
NA	TRBV10-3	AISELTGETQY
TRBD1	TRBV27	ASYGNRGSEAF
NA	TRBV19	ASSIPADYGYT
TRBD1	TRBV6-1	ASRAGTGGQPQH
NA	TRBV5-6	ASSFERDYGYT
NA	TRBV5-1	ASSLDWETQY
NA	TRBV28	ASSGLGGAAYNEQF
NA	TRBV10-3	AISEGQGREQY
TRBD2	TRBV7-3	ASSLRASGTYEQY
NA	TRBV28	ASSRRKIGGRVIHQPQH
NA	TRBV18	ASSPLAGRESQAF
TRBD2	TRBV23-1	ASLITSGVYEQF
NA	TRBV5-4	ASSLGQVGGETQY
NA	TRBV27	ASSPTSKSLWDTQY
NA	TRBV5-6	ASRSKPGWGQETQY
TRBD1	TRBV2	ASSDPPDRGRTEAF
NA	TRBV6-6	ASSLRVGEQY